Each of the 3 T cell receptor beta chains below was sequenced from the same sample in a study of T cell repertoires in cytomegalovirus infection. TCRdb re-called the reads through MiXCR, storing one row per CDR3 protein. Among under 850,000 distinct CDR3 sequences listed, approximately 33% were seen once. No antigen has been identified for these receptors. This material consisted of cultured PBMCs, taken from culture after CMV antigen stimulation. The receptor source for this set is a human donor in good health (CMV status not recorded). Some clones in this sample may be carry-over from other donors' samples.

This clonotype was detected once. The chain carries TRBV2 and TRBJ2-3; 9 bases are a match to TRBD2. From germline, CDR1 is SNHLY and CDR2 FYNNEI. The CDR3 totals 14 residues. Germline trimming cut 5 bases from V and 2 bases from J; bases unmatched to any gene: 2. DNA for the CDR3: TGTGCCAGCAGTACTAGCGGGTACACAGATACGCAGTATTTT. Protein: CASSTSGYTDTQYF.

The V gene is TRBV6-2 or TRBV6-3, the J gene TRBJ2-3; D is unclear. The CDR3 loop spans 16 amino acids. Germline CDR1 MNHEY, CDR2 SVGEGT. Trimming removed 7 bases from V and 0 bases from J, with 17 bases in between. The CDR3 spells CASTSLRKASTDTQYF. CDR3 coding DNA: TGTGCCAGCACCTCCCTTCGTAAGGCTAGCACAGATACGCAGTATTTT.

J is TRBJ2-3 and V is TRBV7-2, with 8 positions matching TRBD1. The length of the CDR3 is 15 residues. Germline-derived CDR1 and CDR2 are SGHTA and FQGNSA. With 1 base clipped from V and 5 bases from J, the junction kept 5 bases outside the gene matches. The CDR3 DNA follows: TGTGCCAGCAGCTTAGTTAGCAGGGGGCAAGATACGCAGTATTTT. Protein product: CASSLVSRGQDTQYF.